This T cell receptor (beta chain) was captured by sequencing in a study of technical replicates of blood from a handful of donors. Only in-frame clones appear in the TCRdb table, and some are missing; sequencing was by immunoSEQ multiplex PCR. The sample lists about 81,000 clones, about 96% occurring once. The trim removed 4 bases at V and 3 bases at J, leaving 5 bases unmatched. The CDR3 is 15 amino acids. Germline CDR1 SGHRS, CDR2 YFSETQ. V is TRBV5-1 and J is TRBJ1-1; 11 nucleotides match TRBD1. The TCR originated in a human donor in good health. The source material was T cells isolated from PBMCs. The CDR3 DNA reads as TGCGCCAGCAGCCCGGGACAGGGGGTTGACACTGAAGCTTTCTTT. Its protein product is CASSPGQGVDTEAFF.